The rows below give T cell receptor beta chains drawn from one sample of a study of human T cells and chemical hapten exposure. One entry per CDR3 protein results from TCRdb running MiXCR on the RACE reads. The table includes 90,000 or so distinct CDR3 sequences, more than 9% detected once. Sequencing was performed on whole blood, taken in connection with sensitization to the hapten diphenylcyclopropenone (DPC). The receptors were gathered from a man in his forties or fifties with alopecia areata. Some clones in this sample may be carry-over from other donors' samples. Both conserved end residues are part of each CDR3. The D gene is left open where the match is weak. Only some rows state a clone size, as once, few, many or a class for expanded clones.

j_gene | v_gene | d_gene | abundance | CDR3aa | CDR3nt
TRBJ1-6 | TRBV13 | TRBD1 | few | CASSPQGQGGNSPLHF | TGTGCCAGCAGCCCCCAAGGACAGGGCGGTAATTCACCCCTCCACTTT
TRBJ1-1 | TRBV4-3 | TRBD1 | few | CASSQLGQGEVTEAFF | TGCGCCAGCAGCCAACTTGGACAGGGCGAGGTCACTGAAGCTTTCTTT
TRBJ2-7 | TRBV6-2/TRBV6-3 | . | . | CASSPILQGRLYEQYF | TGTGCCAGCAGTCCAATTTTACAGGGTCGACTTTACGAGCAGTACTTC
TRBJ2-1 | TRBV7-2 | TRBD1 | . | CASSAGTRDRGEFF | TGTGCCAGCAGCGCGGGCACCCGGGACAGGGGGGAGTTCTTC
TRBJ2-7 | TRBV3-1 | TRBD2 | many | CASSLGTSGRPHEQYF | TGTGCCAGCAGCCTTGGGACTAGCGGGAGGCCGCACGAGCAGTACTTC
TRBJ2-3 | TRBV20-1 | TRBD2 | few | CSARVPSGRTDTQYF | TGCAGTGCTAGAGTACCTAGCGGACGCACAGATACGCAGTATTTT
TRBJ2-5 | TRBV29-1 | . | . | CSAVMLGAQYF | TGCAGCGCAGTCATGTTGGGGGCCCAGTACTTC
TRBJ1-3 | TRBV5-1 | . | . | CASSLEAQGGGNTIYF | TGCGCCAGCAGCTTGGAGGCCCAGGGAGGAGGAAACACCATATATTTT
TRBJ1-2 | TRBV29-1 | . | many | CSVEDTGYSYGYTF | TGCAGCGTTGAAGACACAGGGTATAGCTATGGCTACACCTTC
TRBJ2-5 | TRBV5-4 | TRBD2 | . | CASSSGGREGQETQYF | TGTGCCAGCAGCTCCGGCGGGCGGGAGGGCCAAGAGACCCAGTACTTC
TRBJ1-1 | TRBV5-4 | . | . | CASSLRRSGAINLEAFF | TGTGCCAGCAGCTTGCGTAGGAGCGGGGCTATTAACTTGGAAGCTTTCTTT
TRBJ1-5 | TRBV3-1 | TRBD1 | many | CASSGGTGGFFGSNQPQHF | TGTGCCAGCAGCGGAGGGACAGGGGGTTTTTTCGGTAGCAATCAGCCCCAGCATTTT
TRBJ1-5 | TRBV2 | . | few | CASSPGHADQPQHF | TGTGCCAGCAGCCCGGGGCACGCCGATCAGCCCCAGCATTTT
TRBJ1-5 | TRBV6-5 | . | few | CASSNRWGGNQPQHF | TGTGCCAGCAGTAACCGGTGGGGTGGCAATCAGCCCCAGCATTTT
TRBJ2-3 | TRBV4-1 | . | . | CASSQVQGGTDTQYF | TGCGCCAGCAGCCAAGTACAGGGAGGCACAGATACGCAGTATTTT
TRBJ2-7 | TRBV20-1 | TRBD1 | few | CSASGQGYYEQYF | TGCAGTGCTTCGGGACAGGGGTACTACGAGCAGTACTTC